This TCR beta chain was documented in a study of blood T cell repertoires in COVID-19. The CDR3 runs to 14 residues. V was clipped by 2 bases and J by 2 bases, with 7 bases between them. CDR1 is SGHRS and CDR2 is YFSETQ in the germline V gene. Authors' analysis steps: Nucleated cell number was recorded as an estimate derived from reference gene primer amplification. The assay was immunoSEQ multiplex PCR, and TCRdb's table has in-frame clones only and misses some. V and J calls and clone size are given by that table; D and trimming were obtained from the DNA. The table includes 230,000 or so clones, about 88% detected once.

J is TRBJ2-2 and V is TRBV5-1; the D is unclear. This sequence originates from a woman in her thirties or forties who had recovered from COVID-19. The specimen sequenced was peripheral blood. The CDR3 coding sequence is TGCGCCAGCAGCTTTAACATTAACACCGGGGAGCTGTTTTTT. Amino acid sequence: CASSFNINTGELFF.